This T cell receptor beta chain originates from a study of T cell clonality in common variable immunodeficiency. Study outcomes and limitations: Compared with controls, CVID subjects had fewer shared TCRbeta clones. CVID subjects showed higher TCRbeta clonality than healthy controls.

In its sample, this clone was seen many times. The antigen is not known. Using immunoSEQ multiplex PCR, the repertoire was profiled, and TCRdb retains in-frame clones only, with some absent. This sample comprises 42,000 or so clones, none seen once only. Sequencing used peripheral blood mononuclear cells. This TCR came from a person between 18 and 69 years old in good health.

The CDR3 region is CSARVGGTDEKLFF. CDR3 DNA (partial): TGCAGTGCTAGAGTAGGAGGGACTGATGAAAAA. The rearrangement uses TRBV20-1 and TRBJ1-4; D is perhaps TRBD1 (5 bases). The read falls 3 residues short of the CDR3 end, and the missing part is taken from the germline J gene. Per the germline V gene, CDR1 is DFQATT and CDR2 is SNEGSKA (reference sequence). The CDR3 totals 14 residues. V lost 1 base, J lost 6 bases, and 12 bases lay in between.